Listed here is a single T cell receptor beta chain. Its antigen is currently not known. Base quality data are lacking; no much larger clone is found one base away. Read against the paper, the sample's time point label means: progressive disease on ibrutinib. For TCR beta library preparation, around 2 micrograms of genomic DNA were isolated from cryopreserved PBMCs. Longitudinal blood samples from CLL patients receiving ibrutinib monotherapy were subjected to high-throughput TCR beta sequencing. The patients took part in an open-label, single-center phase 2 trial of ibrutinib monotherapy. This record comes from a study of cytotoxic CD8 clonotypes in ibrutinib-treated CLL (dated by TCRdb to the early 2020s). In the study overall: In this cohort, approximately 14 patients were treatment-naive and ten to eleven were relapsed/refractory, while some 18 had unmutated IGHV. Responses were partial in some 24 patients and complete in 2; after median around 68 months follow-up, about 15 stayed in remission and roughly twelve progressed. Samples at response were collected after a median of 12 months of treatment, with a range of about 6 to 36 months. An average of roughly 270,000 productive templates and 94,082 productive rearrangements was obtained per sample. Of the 86 people in the trial, 25 to 30 had longitudinal samples available. Cryopreserved peripheral blood mononuclear cells were collected before treatment, at response, and at either disease progression or sustained remission. Every sample from remission and from progressive disease was obtained while the patients were still on ibrutinib. What the research found in general, with its limitations: At ibrutinib response clonality went up, during sustained remission it held steady, and at progression it dropped back toward baseline. Baseline clonality exceeded that of age-matched healthy donors and correlated strongly with circulating CD8+ T-cell counts. Public clonotypes were rare and either contracted or stayed stable during treatment, and the rise in clonality at ibrutinib response reflected the expansion of private clonotypes. Sampling times were not matched between patients in sustained remission and patients whose disease was progressing, and lymph node repertoires were not examined.

Each clonotype received, on average, 10x coverage in deep resolution sequencing performed on a MiSeq, where the target depth lay between 1 in 1 million and 1 in 200,000 T cells. The immunoSEQ hsTCRB Kit was used to generate TCR beta libraries. The original pipeline was this. Data were analyzed with ImmunoSEQ Data Assistant and ImmunoSEQ Analyzer, with V, D and J genes assigned per IMGT definitions. Clonality was computed as one minus normalized Shannon entropy of productive rearrangement frequencies, ranging from 0 to 1. Public clonotype analysis was restricted to overrepresented clonotypes comprising at least 0.05% of each patient's repertoire. Repertoires from approximately 13 age-matched healthy donors in immuneACCESS were used as clonality controls. TCRdb holds this immuneACCESS table with in-frame rearrangements only. Some clones are missing; in checked studies, unresolved V genes explain under half, and the rest has no known cause. That table supplies the V and J calls and clone size; D and trimming were determined from the DNA. Present in this sample are 250,000 to 350,000 clones, around 76% of which were seen just once. About 5.3% of the sample is in the top ten clones.

For this chain, trimming is 6 bases at the V end and 2 bases at the J end, and the number of junction bases without a gene match is 8. The germline V gene sets CDR1 to ENHRY and CDR2 to SYGVKD. Inclusive of the bounding cysteine and phenylalanine, the CDR3 is 15 residues long. Just CDR3 DNA is preserved here, 45 bases in frame from base 1. The sample here was PBMCs, taken at disease progression, from a patient treated with ibrutinib. The receptor was isolated from a human donor with chronic lymphocytic leukemia. Recombination joined TRBV10-3 with TRBJ2-7, and 9 junctional nucleotides match TRBD1. The DNA sequence follows: TGTGCCATCAGGGGGCCGGGACAGGGAACCTACGAGCAGTACTTC. It translates as CAIRGPGQGTYEQYF.